The 19 T cell receptor beta chains below were found in one sample sequenced in a study of blood T cell repertoires in COVID-19. The table came from immunoSEQ multiplex PCR; TCRdb's copy has only in-frame clones and leaves some out. The sample lists approximately 270,000 clones; 75% to 90% were seen once. Sequencing was performed on PBMCs or T cells enriched from blood (not recorded which). The receptor source for this set is a woman between 50 and 59 years old who had recovered from COVID-19.

The V and J genes are TRBV28 and TRBJ1-1; 9 positions agree with TRBD1. The length of the CDR3 is 14 residues. Germline CDR1 is MDHEN and CDR2 is SYDVKM. J lost 4 bases, V lost 6 bases, and 6 bases had no gene match. The CDR3 loop reads CASSRTGGGTEAFF. CDR3 in DNA: TGTGCCAGCAGCCGAACAGGGGGCGGCACTGAAGCTTTCTTT.

The chain has TRBV5-1 and TRBJ2-5, with 10 bases aligning to TRBD1. CDR1 and CDR2 (germline): SGHRS, YFSETQ. Unmatched junction bases numbered 11, after V lost 1 base and J lost 5 bases. The CDR3 has 17 residues. As DNA, the CDR3 is TGCGCCAGCAGCTTGATACCCTCGACAGGGGGCAGGGAGACCCAGTACTTC. Translating it yields CASSLIPSTGGRETQYF.

V usage is TRBV7-9 and J usage is TRBJ2-1; D perhaps matches TRBD1 (5 bases). V dropped 1 base and J dropped 0 bases, with 7 bases sitting between them. In germline, CDR1 is SEHNR, CDR2 FQNEAQ (reference sequence). The CDR3 is 15 residues long. The CDR3 loop reads CASSLERGSYNEQFF. The CDR3, as DNA: TGTGCCAGCAGCTTAGAAAGGGGCTCCTACAATGAGCAGTTCTTC.

This clone was picked up one time. The CDR3 coding sequence is TGTGCCAGCAGCCCCGCCTACGAGCAGTACTTC. The encoded protein is CASSPAYEQYF. The chain employs TRBV7-2 and TRBJ2-7, with no clear D. V lost 5 bases and J lost 2, with 4 bases in between. This CDR3 spans 11 amino acids. The germline V gene has CDR1 SGHTA and CDR2 FQGNSA.

V usage is TRBV19 and J usage is TRBJ2-1, with D perhaps TRBD1 (5 bases). The V and J ends lost 2 bases and 7 bases respectively, with 9 bases between them. This CDR3 has 13 residues. Germline V CDR1 and CDR2: LNHDA, SQIVND (reference sequence). This CDR3 reads CASSIQGGNEQFF. The CDR3 nucleotides are TGTGCCAGTAGTATACAGGGCGGAAATGAGCAGTTCTTC.

In its sample, this clone was seen once. The chain has TRBV1 and TRBJ2-1; TRBD2, as called in the table, went unchecked against the DNA. TRBV1 constitutes a pseudogene. This CDR3 is built from 19 residues. As DNA, the CDR3 is TGCACCAGCAGCCAACCGGGACTAGCGGGGACGCTTTGGGGAAATGAGCAGTTCTTC. Amino acids: CTSSQPGLAGTLWGNEQFF.

V and J are TRBV7-2 and TRBJ1-1, with 8 bases lining up with TRBD1. V lost 6 bases to trimming and J lost 5 bases; unmatched junction nucleotides: 8. CDR1 and CDR2 from the germline V gene are SGHTA and FQGNSA. This CDR3 contains 14 residues. The chain's CDR3 is CASRLGTGGTEAFF. The DNA of the CDR3 is TGTGCCAGCAGGTTGGGGACAGGAGGGACTGAAGCTTTCTTT.

This clone appeared once. The gene calls are TRBV28 and TRBJ2-3, with a possible D match to TRBD1 (6 bases). V gave up 7 bases and J gave up 9 bases, with 17 bases separating them. The CDR3 length is 13 residues. Germline V gene data show CDR1 as MDHEN and CDR2 as SYDVKM. The CDR3 here is CASNPNRVSTQYF. CDR3 nucleotides: TGTGCCAGCAACCCGAACAGGGTTAGCACGCAGTATTTT.

This clone was counted once. The chain links TRBV20-1 to TRBJ2-5; D not resolved. Trimming left V 7 bases short and J 1 base short, with 7 bases between. CDR3 length: 11 amino acids. The germline V gene has CDR1 DFQATT and CDR2 SNEGSKA (reference sequence). This CDR3 is CSVRPQETQYF. The CDR3 region has the DNA TGCAGTGTCAGGCCCCAAGAGACCCAGTACTTC.

This clone was detected once. This sequence joins TRBV7-9 and TRBJ1-2, with no clear D. Germline CDR1 and CDR2: SEHNR and FQNEAQ (reference sequence). This CDR3 is built from 14 residues. Trimming shortened V by 0 bases and J by 4 bases, and 9 bases separated the two germline ends. CDR3: CASSLADRGYGYTF. CDR3 nucleotide sequence: TGTGCCAGCAGCTTAGCAGATCGGGGCTATGGCTACACCTTC.

CDR3 coding DNA: TGTGCCAGCAGCGTAGATGGAGGACAGAATTCACCCCTCCACTTT. Translating gives CASSVDGGQNSPLHF. This rearrangement joins TRBV9 to TRBJ1-6; D might be TRBD1 (6 bases). V lost 0 bases and J lost 7, with 11 bases in between. This CDR3 region has 15 residues. Germline loops: CDR1 SGDLS, CDR2 YYNGEE.

Turning to this clone: Other DNA sequences of this sample code for an identical CDR3. CDR3 loop: CASSPRLAGGYEQYF. The CDR3 bases are TGTGCCAGCAGCCCCCGACTAGCGGGAGGCTACGAGCAGTACTTC. The chain recombines TRBV7-2 with TRBJ2-7; 13 nucleotides line up with TRBD2. Germline CDR1 and CDR2: SGHTA and FQGNSA. This CDR3 contains 15 residues. V lost 5 bases and J lost 3; bases outside the gene matches: 4.

The chain is built from TRBV29-1 and TRBJ1-2; D possibly corresponds to TRBD1 (5 bases). The CDR3 is 13 residues long. V was shortened by 1 base and J by 3 bases, with 9 bases between the two germline ends. The germline gives CDR1 SQVTM, CDR2 ANQGSEA. CDR3 nucleotide sequence: TGCAGCGTTGAAGGTGGAGGGGACTATGGCTACACCTTC. Translating gives CSVEGGGDYGYTF.

This chain connects TRBV5-1 to TRBJ2-1; 9 bases match TRBD2. The CDR3 is 15 residues long. V lost 0 bases, J lost 5 bases, and 3 bases stayed unmatched. Germline values: CDR1 SGHRS, CDR2 YFSETQ. This CDR3 reads CASSLALAGNNEQFF. The CDR3 DNA reads as TGCGCCAGCAGCTTGGCCCTAGCGGGGAACAATGAGCAGTTCTTC.

A few counts support this clone. Its ends do not fully match the called genes, so a read error is possible. The V and J genes are TRBV11-2 and TRBJ2-7; 11 positions agree with TRBD2. The CDR3 length is 12 residues. Looked up from germline, CDR1 is SGHAT and CDR2 is FQNNGV. The CDR3 nucleotides read TGTGCCAGCAGCTTAGTGTCTAGCGGGAGGCAGTTC. Its translation: CASSLVSSGRQF.

This clone was observed a single time. The V gene is TRBV5-1, the J gene TRBJ1-1; TRBD1 might be the D (5 bases). CDR1 and CDR2 (germline): SGHRS, YFSETQ. This CDR3 region has 13 residues. Trimming pared 3 bases from V and 4 bases from J, leaving 10 bases between. CDR3 region: CASSSEGVTEAFF. In nucleotides, the CDR3 is TGCGCCAGCAGCTCGGAAGGGGTCACTGAAGCTTTCTTT.

This chain connects TRBV15 to TRBJ2-7; 8 nucleotides match TRBD1. Trimming at V came to 5 bases and at J to 4 bases, leaving 4 bases not matched to a gene. Germline V lookup: CDR1 LNHNV, CDR2 YYDKDF (reference sequence). The CDR3 length is 13 residues. The CDR3 DNA reads as TGTGCCACCAGCTTACAGGGGGGATACGAGCAGTACTTC. It yields the protein CATSLQGGYEQYF.

The chain carries TRBV9 and TRBJ1-3; the D gene is possibly TRBD1 (5 bases). The CDR3 extends over 16 amino acids. The ends were cut back, 3 bases at V and 0 bases at J, with 13 bases in the middle. Germline V gene lookup returns CDR1 SGDLS and CDR2 YYNGEE. CDR3 sequence: CASSAPGDFSGNTIYF. The CDR3, as DNA: TGTGCCAGCAGCGCCCCGGGGGACTTCTCTGGAAACACCATATATTTT.

This clone has more than one count but fewer than ten. The chain uses TRBV20-1 and TRBJ2-3, with TRBD1 identical over 7 bases. The junction had 20 bases not matched to a gene; V was cut back by 3 bases and J by 11 bases. Germline loops: CDR1 DFQATT, CDR2 SNEGSKA (reference sequence). CDR3 length: 16 residues. CDR3 sequence (DNA): TGCAGTGCTAGTCATCGGAAGAACGCAGGGGGTAGTTTGCAGTATTTT. Protein product: CSASHRKNAGGSLQYF.